This TCR beta chain appears in the sequencing data of a study of T cells after yellow fever vaccination. Study conclusions and caveats: Weaker, the secondary response peaked sooner, at day 5 versus 15. The booster response re-showed most primary clones: around 96% CD4, 88% CD8.

TCRdb re-analysed the 5' RACE reads in MiXCR, keeping a single row per CDR3 protein. The repertoire has about 170,000 distinct CDR3 sequences, 11% of them found once; the top ten carry around 34%. This clonotype was counted between two and nine times. Its matching antigen is unknown. This CDR3 comprises 11 residues. With 4 bases removed from V and 3 bases from J, the gap between germline ends came to 7 bases. The germline gives CDR1 SQVTM, CDR2 ANQGSEA. The receptor was derived from a man between 18 and 29 years old who received the YFV17D yellow fever vaccine. The chain is built from TRBV29-1 and TRBJ2-7; D ambiguous. The sequenced sample was CD8+ T cells sorted from PBMCs, obtained 15 days after the yellow fever booster vaccination. This chain's CDR3 is CSVVTYYEQYF. Here the CDR3 DNA reads TGCAGCGTTGTCACCTACTACGAGCAGTACTTC.